The rows below give T cell receptor beta chains drawn from one sample of a study of shared clonotypes between healthy human individuals. Here immunoSEQ multiplex PCR was the method, and the copy in TCRdb shows in-frame clones only, minus some. The profile shows about a million clones, around four fifths of them singletons. The sequenced material came from memory CD4+ T cells sorted from blood. These receptor sequences come from a man younger than 35 in good health. The CDR3 runs from the conserved cysteine through the conserved F or W. A D gene is named only where the DNA matches it firmly. Size values are once, few and many counts, or a class for expanded clones, and some rows have none.

V gene: TRBV11-1; D gene: NA; J gene: TRBJ1-1; clone size: NA; CDR3 protein: CASSLDRENTEAFF; CDR3 DNA: TGTGCCAGCAGCTTAGACAGGGAGAACACTGAAGCTTTCTTT
V gene: TRBV18; D gene: TRBD2; J gene: TRBJ2-7; clone size: NA; CDR3 protein: CASSPRGRSESDEQYF; CDR3 DNA: TGTGCCAGCTCACCGCGGGGGAGATCTGAGTCGGACGAGCAGTACTTC
V gene: TRBV10-2; D gene: TRBD1; J gene: TRBJ2-3; clone size: NA; CDR3 protein: CASKAQGALRTDTQYF; CDR3 DNA: TGCGCCAGCAAGGCACAGGGGGCCCTCCGCACAGATACGCAGTATTTT
V gene: TRBV5-1; D gene: TRBD1; J gene: TRBJ2-3; clone size: many; CDR3 protein: CASSLGTGGGTDTQYF; CDR3 DNA: TGCGCCAGCAGCTTGGGGACAGGGGGAGGCACAGATACGCAGTATTTT
V gene: TRBV30; D gene: TRBD1; J gene: TRBJ2-7; clone size: NA; CDR3 protein: CAWAPGQGTYEQYF; CDR3 DNA: TGTGCCTGGGCTCCGGGACAGGGAACCTACGAGCAGTACTTC
V gene: TRBV5-4; D gene: TRBD2; J gene: TRBJ2-3; clone size: few; CDR3 protein: CASSGATSGRDTDTQYF; CDR3 DNA: TGTGCCAGCAGCGGCGCCACTAGCGGGAGGGACACAGATACGCAGTATTTT
V gene: TRBV4-1; D gene: TRBD1; J gene: TRBJ2-5; clone size: few; CDR3 protein: CASSQDQGQGIETQYF; CDR3 DNA: TGCGCCAGCAGCCAAGATCAGGGACAGGGAATAGAGACCCAGTACTTC
V gene: TRBV11-2; D gene: TRBD2; J gene: TRBJ2-1; clone size: NA; CDR3 protein: CASSRGSGGRGYNEQFF; CDR3 DNA: TGTGCCAGCAGTAGGGGTAGCGGGGGACGGGGCTACAATGAGCAGTTCTTC
V gene: TRBV9; D gene: NA; J gene: TRBJ1-2; clone size: NA; CDR3 protein: CASSVDLTGNRYGYTF; CDR3 DNA: TGTGCCAGCAGCGTAGATCTTACAGGGAATAGGTATGGCTACACCTTC
V gene: TRBV5-6; D gene: TRBD1; J gene: TRBJ1-4; clone size: many; CDR3 protein: CASSLGLGKDRAEKLFF; CDR3 DNA: TGTGCCAGCAGCTTGGGTTTGGGGAAGGACAGGGCTGAAAAACTGTTTTTT
V gene: TRBV14; D gene: NA; J gene: TRBJ1-2; clone size: NA; CDR3 protein: CASSPIDGANYGYTF; CDR3 DNA: TGTGCCAGCAGCCCAATTGACGGGGCTAACTATGGCTACACCTTC
V gene: TRBV7-7; D gene: TRBD2; J gene: TRBJ2-2; clone size: NA; CDR3 protein: CASSLLAGANTGELFF; CDR3 DNA: TGTGCTAGCAGCCTTCTAGCGGGGGCGAACACCGGGGAGCTGTTTTTT
V gene: TRBV5-1; D gene: NA; J gene: TRBJ2-1; clone size: once; CDR3 protein: CASTRTDNEQFF; CDR3 DNA: TGCGCCAGCACCAGGACGGACAATGAGCAGTTCTTC
V gene: TRBV11-2; D gene: NA; J gene: TRBJ1-4; clone size: NA; CDR3 protein: CASSLDGRGEKLFF; CDR3 DNA: TGTGCCAGCAGCTTAGATGGAAGGGGTGAAAAACTGTTTTTT
V gene: TRBV6-4; D gene: TRBD1; J gene: TRBJ1-1; clone size: once; CDR3 protein: CASSDPRDRHPAFF; CDR3 DNA: TGTGCCAGCAGTGACCCCCGGGACAGACACCCGGCTTTCTTT
V gene: TRBV7-9; D gene: NA; J gene: TRBJ2-1; clone size: NA; CDR3 protein: CASRGPTLIYNEQFF; CDR3 DNA: TGTGCCAGCAGGGGACCCACCCTTATTTACAATGAGCAGTTCTTC
V gene: TRBV18; D gene: TRBD2; J gene: TRBJ2-2; clone size: NA; CDR3 protein: CASSRLLAGLNTGELFF; CDR3 DNA: TGTGCCAGCTCACGGCTCCTAGCGGGGTTGAACACCGGGGAGCTGTTTTTT
V gene: TRBV6-5; D gene: TRBD2; J gene: TRBJ2-7; clone size: NA; CDR3 protein: CASSNGLAGGFEQYF; CDR3 DNA: TGTGCCAGCAGCAACGGACTAGCGGGAGGGTTCGAGCAGTACTTC
V gene: TRBV20-1; D gene: NA; J gene: TRBJ2-7; clone size: many; CDR3 protein: CSGGTTYEQYF; CDR3 DNA: TGCAGTGGGGGTACCACCTACGAGCAGTACTTC
V gene: TRBV28; D gene: TRBD1; J gene: TRBJ1-2; clone size: NA; CDR3 protein: CASSSGQGPGYTF; CDR3 DNA: TGTGCCAGCAGTTCCGGACAGGGGCCTGGCTACACCTTC
V gene: TRBV7-8; D gene: NA; J gene: TRBJ1-2; clone size: NA; CDR3 protein: CASSLGQANMAHGYTF; CDR3 DNA: TGTGCCAGCAGCTTAGGCCAGGCCAACATGGCACATGGCTACACCTTC
V gene: TRBV6-1; D gene: TRBD1; J gene: TRBJ2-7; clone size: few; CDR3 protein: CATSIETGGGEQYF; CDR3 DNA: TGTGCCACCTCAATAGAGACAGGGGGGGGTGAGCAGTACTTC
V gene: TRBV28; D gene: TRBD1; J gene: TRBJ1-1; clone size: few; CDR3 protein: CASSLQGFEAFF; CDR3 DNA: TGTGCCAGCAGCTTACAGGGGTTTGAAGCTTTCTTT
V gene: TRBV4-1; D gene: TRBD2; J gene: TRBJ2-5; clone size: NA; CDR3 protein: CASSQDGSGGQETQYF; CDR3 DNA: TGCGCCAGCAGCCAAGATGGTAGCGGGGGACAAGAGACCCAGTACTTC
V gene: TRBV5-1; D gene: NA; J gene: TRBJ1-4; clone size: NA; CDR3 protein: CASSTVLGPNEKLFF; CDR3 DNA: TGCGCCAGCAGTACAGTCCTGGGTCCTAATGAAAAACTGTTTTTT
V gene: TRBV7-9; D gene: NA; J gene: TRBJ2-5; clone size: NA; CDR3 protein: CASSLDSPRETQYF; CDR3 DNA: TGTGCCAGCAGCTTAGACAGCCCCCGGGAGACCCAGTACTTC
V gene: TRBV5-1; D gene: NA; J gene: TRBJ1-1; clone size: NA; CDR3 protein: CASSLVLNTEAFF; CDR3 DNA: TGCGCCAGCAGCTTGGTCCTGAACACTGAAGCTTTCTTT
V gene: TRBV27; D gene: NA; J gene: TRBJ2-7; clone size: many; CDR3 protein: CASSLKGAHYEQYF; CDR3 DNA: TGTGCCAGCAGTTTAAAAGGGGCCCACTACGAGCAGTACTTC
V gene: TRBV28; D gene: TRBD1; J gene: TRBJ2-5; clone size: NA; CDR3 protein: CASSQQGVVGAQYF; CDR3 DNA: TGTGCCAGCAGTCAACAGGGGGTAGTTGGGGCCCAGTACTTC
V gene: TRBV6-5; D gene: NA; J gene: TRBJ1-2; clone size: NA; CDR3 protein: CASRQGTYGYTF; CDR3 DNA: TGTGCCAGCAGGCAGGGGACCTATGGCTACACCTTC
V gene: TRBV5-6; D gene: NA; J gene: TRBJ2-5; clone size: NA; CDR3 protein: CASSLVTARETQYF; CDR3 DNA: TGTGCCAGCAGCTTGGTTACAGCCAGAGAGACCCAGTACTTC
V gene: TRBV19; D gene: NA; J gene: TRBJ1-5; clone size: NA; CDR3 protein: CASSGDLEVYGNQPQHF; CDR3 DNA: TGTGCCAGTAGTGGGGACCTTGAGGTCTATGGCAATCAGCCCCAGCATTTT
V gene: TRBV6-1; D gene: NA; J gene: TRBJ2-5; clone size: NA; CDR3 protein: CASSEKWLGDTFFEQETQYF; CDR3 DNA: TGTGCCAGCAGTGAAAAGTGGTTAGGGGACACGTTTTTCGAGCAAGAGACCCAGTACTTC
V gene: TRBV9; D gene: NA; J gene: TRBJ1-4; clone size: NA; CDR3 protein: CASSARPGGGNEKLFF; CDR3 DNA: TGTGCCAGCAGCGCCCGGCCGGGAGGGGGTAATGAAAAACTGTTTTTT
V gene: TRBV10-3; D gene: TRBD1; J gene: TRBJ2-7; clone size: NA; CDR3 protein: CAISERTGGLGEQYF; CDR3 DNA: TGTGCCATCAGTGAGAGGACAGGGGGCCTGGGAGAGCAGTACTTC
V gene: TRBV11-2; D gene: TRBD2; J gene: TRBJ2-2; clone size: NA; CDR3 protein: CASSDGAGGRRTGELFF; CDR3 DNA: TGTGCCAGCAGTGACGGAGCGGGGGGCCGCCGCACCGGGGAGCTGTTTTTT
V gene: TRBV6-1; D gene: TRBD1; J gene: TRBJ1-6; clone size: NA; CDR3 protein: CASTPGQGNSPLHF; CDR3 DNA: TGTGCCAGCACCCCCGGACAGGGTAATTCACCCCTCCACTTT
V gene: TRBV4-3; D gene: NA; J gene: TRBJ2-1; clone size: NA; CDR3 protein: CASSQGVVNEQFF; CDR3 DNA: TGCGCCAGCAGCCAAGGAGTGGTCAATGAGCAGTTCTTC
V gene: TRBV7-8; D gene: NA; J gene: TRBJ1-1; clone size: NA; CDR3 protein: CATNRAPTMNTEAFF; CDR3 DNA: TGTGCCACAAACAGGGCACCCACAATGAACACTGAAGCTTTCTTT
V gene: TRBV12-5; D gene: TRBD2; J gene: TRBJ2-1; clone size: NA; CDR3 protein: CASGLGTSSYNEQFF; CDR3 DNA: TGTGCTAGTGGTTTAGGGACTAGCTCCTACAATGAGCAGTTCTTC
V gene: TRBV28; D gene: NA; J gene: TRBJ2-3; clone size: many; CDR3 protein: CASSFGPGSTDTQYF; CDR3 DNA: TGTGCCAGCAGTTTTGGTCCAGGGAGCACAGATACGCAGTATTTT
V gene: TRBV30; D gene: TRBD2; J gene: TRBJ2-3; clone size: NA; CDR3 protein: CAWFGGRASDTQYF; CDR3 DNA: TGTGCCTGGTTTGGCGGGAGGGCCTCAGATACGCAGTATTTT
V gene: TRBV7-9; D gene: NA; J gene: TRBJ2-7; clone size: once; CDR3 protein: CASSAIRGNYEQYF; CDR3 DNA: TGTGCCAGCAGCGCCATACGGGGAAACTACGAGCAGTACTTC
V gene: TRBV18; D gene: NA; J gene: TRBJ1-2; clone size: NA; CDR3 protein: CASSPPMTNYGYTF; CDR3 DNA: TGTGCCAGCTCACCACCGATGACTAACTATGGCTACACCTTC
V gene: TRBV2; D gene: NA; J gene: TRBJ1-5; clone size: NA; CDR3 protein: CASSEAVGSSAEMGQPQHF; CDR3 DNA: TGTGCCAGCAGTGAAGCGGTAGGGTCTTCGGCGGAGATGGGTCAGCCCCAGCATTTT
V gene: TRBV25-1; D gene: TRBD1; J gene: TRBJ2-5; clone size: NA; CDR3 protein: CASSEGTGGFGETQYF; CDR3 DNA: TGTGCCAGCAGTGAGGGTACAGGGGGCTTCGGAGAGACCCAGTACTTC
V gene: TRBV7-2; D gene: NA; J gene: TRBJ1-1; clone size: NA; CDR3 protein: CASSLPGGVEAFF; CDR3 DNA: TGTGCCAGCAGCTTACCCGGGGGGGTGGAAGCTTTCTTT